Shown below are 3 T cell receptor beta chains from a single sample sequenced in a study of cytomegalovirus exposure and HLA in healthy donors. It was with 60 Vbeta and 13 Jbeta primers that the PCR ran. Here immunoSEQ multiplex PCR was the method, and the copy in TCRdb shows in-frame clones only, minus some. This table holds roughly 200,000 clones, 77% found once. Specimen: PBMCs. These receptors were collected from a woman in her fifties or sixties in good health and CMV-seropositive.

The chain is built from TRBV5-1 and TRBJ1-2, with 7 nucleotides matching TRBD1. This CDR3 contains 13 residues. The V gene end was trimmed by 4 bases and the J gene end by 4 bases; junction bases not matched to a gene: 4. CDR1 is SGHRS, CDR2 YFSETQ, per germline. The CDR3: CASSPGTAYGYTF. DNA for the CDR3: TGCGCCAGCAGCCCCGGGACAGCCTATGGCTACACCTTC.

The chain has TRBV27 and TRBJ2-2; 10 nucleotides agree with TRBD1. With V trimmed by 6 bases and J by 2 bases, 6 bases remained unmatched. From germline, CDR1 is MNHEY and CDR2 SMNVEV (reference sequence). The CDR3 loop spans 16 amino acids. The CDR3 sequence: CASRLDRGINTGELFF. In DNA, the CDR3 is TGTGCCAGCAGATTGGACAGGGGGATTAACACCGGGGAGCTGTTTTTT.

The chain couples TRBV2 to TRBJ2-1, with 10 bases identical to TRBD2. The CDR3 has 16 amino acids. Trimming at V came to 8 bases and at J to 5 bases, leaving 12 bases not matched to a gene. CDR1 is SNHLY and CDR2 is FYNNEI in the germline V gene. The CDR3 loop reads CASGARGLASNNEQFF. Written as DNA, the CDR3 is TGTGCCAGCGGTGCCCGGGGACTAGCGTCCAACAATGAGCAGTTCTTC.